The 25 T cell receptor beta chains given below trace back to one sample, sequenced in a study of CD4 T cells in relation to SARS-CoV-2 and coronaviruses. The unexposed donors gave CD4+ T cells in about 2011-2019, prior to COVID-19. Assay used: immunoSEQ multiplex PCR; TCRdb lists only in-frame clones, some missing. This sample has approximately 59,000 clones; 85% to 90% occur once, and the top ten carry more than 1.5%. The source material was memory CD4+ T cells from PBMCs. The source of these receptors is a human donor in good health.

The chain links TRBV5-4 to TRBJ2-3; TRBD2 matches 8 bases. The length of the CDR3 is 15 residues. Germline V gene lookup returns CDR1 SGHNT and CDR2 YYREEE (reference sequence). Trimming took 3 bases from V and 1 from J; bases not matched to a gene: 4. The CDR3 loop is CASSSGLGGTDTQYF. The CDR3 region has the DNA TGTGCCAGCAGCTCGGGACTAGGTGGCACAGATACGCAGTATTTT.

V and J are TRBV28 and TRBJ1-1; D remains ambiguous. The CDR3 loop spans 16 amino acids. The V and J ends lost 4 bases and 1 base respectively, with 16 bases between them. Germline V gives CDR1 MDHEN, CDR2 SYDVKM. Written as DNA, the CDR3 is TGTGCCAGCAGTTACCAAGATGGGAGGCAGAACACTGAAGCTTTCTTT. This translates into CASSYQDGRQNTEAFF.

This sequence joins TRBV3-1 (or the pseudogene TRBV3-2) and TRBJ2-3, with a weak D call TRBD2 (6 bases). Germline CDR1 reads LGHDT; CDR2 reads YNNKEL (reference sequence). There are 16 residues in the CDR3. The ends were cut back, 0 bases at V and 6 bases at J, with 16 bases in the middle. The CDR3 loop is CASSQDTRGREDTQYF. CDR3 DNA: TGTGCCAGCAGCCAAGATACGAGGGGCCGGGAGGATACGCAGTATTTT.

As DNA, the CDR3 is TGTGCCAGCAGTCCTCTTGACAAAGCCTACGAGCAGTACTTC. Translating gives CASSPLDKAYEQYF. The chain employs TRBV28 and TRBJ2-7; no reliable D call. Trimming shortened V by 5 bases and J by 2 bases, and 13 bases separated the two germline ends. CDR1 is MDHEN and CDR2 is SYDVKM in the germline V gene. The CDR3 is 14 amino acids.

The V call is TRBV18, the J call TRBJ2-7; D unresolved. The CDR3 sequence is 15 residues long. Trimming stripped 2 bases from V and 3 bases from J, with 14 bases between. In germline, CDR1 is KGHSH, CDR2 LQKENI. DNA of the CDR3: TGTGCCAGCTCACCAGGGGTCACAACCCTCTACGAGCAGTACTTC. It yields the protein CASSPGVTTLYEQYF. The complete variable domain, with remaining parts taken from reference TRBV18 and TRBJ2-7, reads NAGVMQNPRHLVRRRGQEARLRCSPMKGHSHVYWYRQLPEEGLKFMVYLQKENIIDESGMPKERFSAEFPKEGPSILRIQQVVRGDSAAYFCASSPGVTTLYEQYFGPGTRLTVT.

The V call is TRBV3-1 (or the pseudogene TRBV3-2), the J call TRBJ2-7; 10 bases are shared with TRBD2. In germline, CDR1 is LGHDT, CDR2 YNNKEL (reference sequence). The CDR3 spans 15 residues. The J segment lost 6 bases and the V segment lost 1 base, leaving 6 bases of the junction unmatched. CDR3 sequence reads: CASSQGSGLAREQYF. The CDR3 DNA follows: TGTGCCAGCAGCCAAGGCTCGGGACTAGCGCGCGAGCAGTACTTC.

The chain has TRBV19 and TRBJ2-5, with D perhaps TRBD1 (5 bases). Trimming removed 8 bases from V and 3 bases from J, with 10 bases in between. This CDR3 contains 12 residues. CDR1 is LNHDA and CDR2 is SQIVND in the germline V gene (reference sequence). Written as DNA, the CDR3 is TGTGCCAGTGGGGTCAGGGAAGAGACCCAGTACTTC. As protein: CASGVREETQYF.

A single count supports this clone. V and J are TRBV19 and TRBJ1-2; D uncertain. Germline V gene data show CDR1 as LNHDA and CDR2 as SQIVND (reference sequence). V shed 5 bases and J shed 6 bases, with 10 bases lying between them. CDR3 length: 12 residues. The CDR3 loop is CASSFQDDGYTF. For the CDR3, the DNA is TGTGCCAGTAGTTTTCAGGATGATGGCTACACCTTC.

The chain couples TRBV6-6 to TRBJ2-5; TRBD2 might be the D (8 bases). V lost 4 bases and J 4 bases, leaving 13 bases between the germline ends. This CDR3 contains 14 residues. Germline V lookup: CDR1 MNHNY, CDR2 SVGAGI (reference sequence). The CDR3 protein is CASSFGRGRETQYF. The CDR3 bases are TGTGCCAGCAGTTTCGGGAGGGGGCGAGAGACCCAGTACTTC.

The gene calls are TRBV30 and TRBJ1-5, with D hard to call. This CDR3 has 13 residues. Trimming cost V 1 base and J 4 bases, with 8 bases left between them. Looked up from germline, CDR1 is GTSNPN and CDR2 is SVGIG (reference sequence). In nucleotides, the CDR3 is TGTGCCTGGAGTGGGCAAGCTAATCAGCCCCAGCATTTT. It yields the protein CAWSGQANQPQHF.

V is TRBV6-1 and J is TRBJ2-6, with TRBD1 matching 7 bases. V was clipped by 5 bases and J by 2 bases; unmatched bases: 3. CDR1 MNHNS and CDR2 SASEGT come from the germline V gene. The CDR3 sequence is 15 residues long. CDR3 in amino acids: CASSQTGAGANVLTF. CDR3 sequence (DNA): TGTGCCAGCAGTCAAACAGGGGCTGGGGCCAACGTCCTGACTTTC.

This chain uses TRBV13 with TRBJ1-5; TRBD1 aligns across 8 bases. J lost 6 bases, V lost 2 bases, and 9 bases had no gene match. Germline CDR1 PRHDT, CDR2 FYEKMQ (reference sequence). This CDR3 spans 16 amino acids. CDR3 sequence: CASSLTTGQVGQPQHF. The CDR3, as DNA: TGTGCCAGCAGCTTAACCACGGGACAGGTGGGTCAGCCCCAGCATTTT.

This chain connects TRBV6-5 to TRBJ1-1; TRBD1 might be the D (5 bases). CDR3 length: 14 residues. Per the germline V gene, CDR1 is MNHEY and CDR2 is SVGAGI. V was pared by 7 bases and J by 5 bases, with 17 bases between. The CDR3 sequence is CASIRPGGRTEAFF. DNA for the CDR3: TGTGCCAGCATTCGCCCCGGGGGGAGAACTGAAGCTTTCTTT.

The rearrangement links TRBV2 to TRBJ1-4; no clear D. V lost 4 bases to trimming and J lost 6 bases, with 12 bases between them. The CDR3 is 14 residues long. Germline CDR1 is SNHLY and CDR2 is FYNNEI. Here the CDR3 reads CASSAGQFDEKLFF. The CDR3 DNA follows: TGTGCCAGCAGTGCCGGTCAGTTCGATGAAAAACTGTTTTTT.

The chain has TRBV30 and TRBJ1-4; TRBD1 matches 7 bases. The germline CDR1 and CDR2 sequences are GTSNPN and SVGIG (reference sequence). CDR3 size: 14 residues. The trim removed 5 bases at V and 2 bases at J, leaving 5 bases unmatched. This chain's CDR3 is CAWDTGVTNEKLFF. CDR3 DNA sequence: TGTGCCTGGGATACAGGGGTCACTAATGAAAAACTGTTTTTT.

V and J are TRBV18 and TRBJ2-5, with no clear D. The CDR3 extends over 14 amino acids. Between the trimmed V and J ends, which lost 2 bases and 1 base, there was a span of 8 bases. Germline V gene lookup returns CDR1 KGHSH and CDR2 LQKENI. The CDR3, as DNA: TGTGCCAGCTCACCAGAACCCTCCCAAGAGACCCAGTACTTC. Its protein is CASSPEPSQETQYF.

The rearrangement joins TRBV3-1 (or the pseudogene TRBV3-2) to TRBJ1-1; 10 positions agree with TRBD1. The CDR3 totals 14 residues. Germline lookup yields CDR1 LGHDT and CDR2 YNNKEL (reference sequence). The V gene end was trimmed by 1 base and the J gene end by 5 bases; junction bases not matched to a gene: 1. Written as DNA, the CDR3 is TGTGCCAGCAGCCAAGCGGGACAGGGGACTGAAGCTTTCTTT. Amino acid sequence: CASSQAGQGTEAFF.

The rearrangement uses TRBV5-1 and TRBJ2-7, with D possibly being TRBD2 (6 bases). Germline loops: CDR1 SGHRS, CDR2 YFSETQ. The V end was cut by 5 bases, the J end by 3 bases, with 12 bases between. The CDR3 has 13 residues. For the CDR3, the DNA is TGCGCCAGCAGGACTAGTCGCTACTACGAGCAGTACTTC. Its translation: CASRTSRYYEQYF.

This clone was counted a single time. The CDR3 DNA sequence: TGTGCCAGCAGCTTGGATGGCAGAACGGACACTGAAGCTTTCTTT. The encoded protein is CASSLDGRTDTEAFF. The rearrangement links TRBV5-4 to TRBJ1-1, with D hard to call. The germline CDR1 and CDR2 sequences are SGHNT and YYREEE (reference sequence). Trimming shortened V by 0 bases and J by 3 bases, and 12 bases separated the two germline ends. The CDR3 runs 15 residues.

This chain uses TRBV4-3 with TRBJ1-6, with D perhaps TRBD1 (6 bases). V lost 4 bases, J lost 9 bases, and 13 bases lay in between. The CDR3 covers 14 residues. Looked up from germline, CDR1 is LGHNA and CDR2 is YSLEER. The CDR3 is CASSPEGGGSPLHF. CDR3 DNA: TGCGCCAGCAGCCCCGAGGGGGGGGGTTCACCCCTCCACTTT.

The CDR3 DNA is TGTGCCAGCAGCCAAGGACACAGCTCAGATACGCAGTATTTT. This encodes CASSQGHSSDTQYF. The chain couples TRBV3-1 (or the pseudogene TRBV3-2) to TRBJ2-3; D gene unclear. Looked up from germline, CDR1 is LGHDT and CDR2 is YNNKEL (reference sequence). The CDR3 spans 14 residues. Trimming removed 1 base at V and 4 bases at J, with 9 bases between.

The chain is built from TRBV24-1 and TRBJ1-3; D uncertain. Per the germline V gene, CDR1 is KGHDR and CDR2 is SFDVKD. There are 13 residues in the CDR3. V was trimmed by 5 bases and J by 0 bases, leaving 4 bases between them. The CDR3 DNA follows: TGTGCCACCAGTGGCCTCTCTGGAAACACCATATATTTT. Amino acids: CATSGLSGNTIYF.

A few counts support this clone. In DNA form, the CDR3 reads TGTGCCAGCAGCCAAAGGACAGACTACGAGCAGTACTTC. This codes for CASSQRTDYEQYF. The J gene is TRBJ2-7, the V gene TRBV7-8; tentatively, D is TRBD1 (6 bases). Per germline, CDR1 SGHVS and CDR2 FQNEAQ. There are 13 residues in the CDR3. V was shortened by 5 bases and J by 3 bases, with 11 bases between the two germline ends.

The chain is built from TRBV30 and TRBJ1-2; D is perhaps TRBD1 (6 bases). The CDR3 loop spans 14 amino acids. Per the germline V gene, CDR1 is GTSNPN and CDR2 is SVGIG (reference sequence). With 2 bases removed from V and 0 bases from J, the gap between germline ends came to 10 bases. The CDR3 loop reads CAWSRRGPNYGYTF. The DNA of the CDR3 is TGTGCCTGGAGTAGGCGGGGGCCTAACTATGGCTACACCTTC. Using reference TRBV30 and TRBJ1-2 for the parts outside the CDR3, the full variable domain is SQTIHQWPATLVQPVGSPLSLECTVEGTSNPNLYWYRQAAGRGLQLLFYSVGIGQISSEVPQNLSASRPQDRQFILSSKKLLLSDSGFYLCAWSRRGPNYGYTFGSGTRLTVV.

This clone has just a few counts. This chain uses TRBV3-1 (or the pseudogene TRBV3-2) with TRBJ2-7, with TRBD1 as a possible D gene (6 bases). The germline CDR1 and CDR2 sequences are LGHDT and YNNKEL (reference sequence). The V end was cut by 4 bases, the J end by 2 bases, with 15 bases between. CDR3 size: 15 residues. Here the CDR3 DNA reads TGTGCCAGCAGCCGAAATCGGGACACCGCCTACGAGCAGTACTTC. It translates to CASSRNRDTAYEQYF.